This TCR beta chain was sequenced during a study of blood T cell repertoires in COVID-19. Study-level background: Donors in the United States, Italy and Spain gave samples during acute or convalescent COVID-19. PBMCs, B-cell-depleted T cells, or T cells provided the cDNA or gDNA that made up the material.

Per the original methods: The authors estimated nucleated cell counts from reference gene primer amplification. Measured with immunoSEQ multiplex PCR; TCRdb has only the in-frame clones, and not every one. The DNA was the basis for D and trimming; V, J and clone size are from that table. This sample yields about 110,000 clones, of which about nine tenths are seen a single time; approximately 4.5% belongs to the top ten. Germline V CDR1 and CDR2: LGHNA, YSLEER. V gave up 0 bases and J gave up 0 bases, with 9 bases separating them. This CDR3 contains 15 residues. The receptor was derived from a woman between 45 and 65 years old with acute or convalescent COVID-19. The J gene is TRBJ2-7, the V gene TRBV4-3, with D tentatively TRBD1 (5 bases). Material for sequencing was peripheral blood. The CDR3 region has the DNA TGCGCCAGCAGCCAAGAGTGGGGCAGCTCCTACGAGCAGTACTTC. Translation: CASSQEWGSSYEQYF.